This TCR beta chain comes out of a study of shared clonotypes between healthy human individuals. Profiling relied on immunoSEQ multiplex PCR, and the TCRdb table lists in-frame clones only, not all of them. The sample has hundreds of thousands of clones, about 80% seen once. The sequence derives from a woman aged 25 to 39 in good health. The sequencing sample was made of memory CD4+ T cells sorted from blood. Sample subset: CD45RA-negative fraction.

The CDR3 region is CASGRAGETNEKLFF. CDR3 nucleotide sequence: TGTGCCAGCGGTAGGGCCGGCGAGACTAATGAAAAACTGTTTTTT. J is TRBJ1-4 and V is TRBV7-9; D gene ambiguous. Germline assignment: CDR1 SEHNR and CDR2 FQNEAQ (reference sequence). The CDR3 has 15 residues. V was pared by 8 bases and J by 2 bases, with 15 bases between. Variable domain in full (rest from reference TRBV7-9 and TRBJ1-4): DTGVSQNPRHKITKRGQNVTFRCDPISEHNRLYWYRQTLGQGPEFLTYFQNEAQLEKSRLLSDRFSAERPKGSFSTLEIQRTEQGDSAMYLCASGRAGETNEKLFFGSGTQLSVL.